This T cell receptor (beta chain) was recovered during a study of blood T cell repertoires in COVID-19 (dated by TCRdb to about 2020). Broadly, across the study: Collaborator samples came from the United States, Italy and Spain and covered acute and convalescent phases of COVID-19. Where available, HLA class I and class II types were taken from metadata supplied by the sample provider and were not determined by assay-based typing. Nearly every sample came with metadata listing a de-identified subject ID, COVID-19 status, age in years and sex. The repertoires were released in a freely available public database intended as a resource for research on the immune response to SARS-CoV-2. Samples came from the ongoing ImmuneRACE study (first 160 participants) plus 1,254 subjects from 6 global collaborators. Deeply sampled blood TCRbeta repertoires from subjects exposed to, actively infected with, or recovered from COVID-19 were included in the dataset. The material from the prospective study consisted of cDNA or gDNA derived from T cells, B-cell-depleted T cells, or PBMCs. The investigation overall reported the following: How much clinical and demographic metadata was included differed by source and by participant, and the metadata was provided uncurated.

The immunoSEQ Assay, a bias-controlled multiplex PCR, was used to amplify TCRbeta CDR3 regions from genomic DNA. Regarding the original processing steps: The number of nucleated cells in each sample was estimated from the amplification of reference gene primers within the assay. To quantify the absolute abundance of each unique TCRbeta CDR3 rearrangement, sequence reads were collapsed and filtered. For each sample, productive Simpson clonality was calculated by taking the square root of Simpson's diversity index across productive rearrangements. TCRdb limited this immuneACCESS table to in-frame rearrangements with V and J called. A share of clones is missing; checked studies link under half to unresolved V genes, and the rest is unexplained. The D gene and trimming were derived from the DNA, and the V and J assignments and clone size from that table. A total of tens of thousands of clones appear in this sample, 87% of them only once. About 25% of the sample is taken by the ten largest.

Whole blood was collected in K2EDTA tubes by collaborating institutions according to the institutions' own protocols. Collaborator samples were shipped for TCRbeta analysis as frozen whole blood, isolated PBMCs, or DNA extracted from either sample type. From the germline V gene (reference sequence), CDR1 is LGHDT and CDR2 is YNNKEL. The CDR3 numbers 12 residues from cysteine through phenylalanine. Of all the DNA, just the CDR3 is kept, 36 bases in frame from base 1. Trimming removed 4 bases from V and 8 bases from J, leaving 11 bases between the germline ends. Regarding this clone: Its antigen remains unidentified. No per-base quality is available; no much larger clone lies one base away.

The TCR comes from a man in his fifties or sixties with active or convalescent COVID-19. The chain is assembled from TRBV3-1 (or the pseudogene TRBV3-2) and TRBJ1-1, with no confident D gene call. Sequenced material: peripheral blood. The CDR3 region has the sequence CASSPGRREAFF. The base sequence is TGTGCCAGCAGCCCGGGTAGAAGAGAAGCTTTCTTT.